Frequency places the clone carrying this TCR beta chain as medium-sized. The antigen is undetermined. These data come from a study of CXCR3-negative and CXCR3-positive naive CD8 T cells. Study-level results: Both naive subsets had comparably high diversity; memory CD8+ cells much lower.

Preparation of TRB cDNA libraries relied on 5' RACE carrying UMI labels. TCRdb re-analyzed the 5' RACE reads; it lists each CDR3 protein once, without DNA. The sample totals 3,800 or so distinct CDR3 sequences. The CDR3 length is 18 residues. Germline-derived CDR1 and CDR2 are SGHVS and FQNEAQ. Sequencing was carried out using naive CXCR3- CD8+ T cells from blood. This sample's subset: CD45RO-CCR7+CD27+CD95- naive CD8+ T cells lacking CXCR3 (TNR3-). This receptor was taken from a human donor in good health. Some clones in this sample may be carry-over from other donors' samples. V gene TRBV7-8 combines with J gene TRBJ2-1; checking the TCRdb D call of TRBD2 is not possible without DNA. CDR3 in amino acids: CASSLEAGLAVTDNEQFF. The full variable domain, with the rest looked up from reference TRBV7-8 and TRBJ2-1, is GAGVSQSPRYKVAKRGQDVALRCDPISGHVSLFWYQQALGQGPEFLTYFQNEAQLDKSGLPSDRFFAERPEGSVSTLKIQRTQQEDSAVYLCASSLEAGLAVTDNEQFFGPGTRLTVL.